The 27 T cell receptor beta chains given below trace back to one sample, sequenced in a study of control samples from healthy donors and cancer patients. Using immunoSEQ multiplex PCR, the repertoire was profiled, and TCRdb retains in-frame clones only, with some absent. The data contain some 120,000 clones, about nine tenths of them singletons. Sequenced: blood. The source of these receptors is a man aged 40-49 years in good health.

This chain uses TRBV11-2 with TRBJ2-6, with D perhaps TRBD2 (7 bases). The germline gives CDR1 SGHAT, CDR2 FQNNGV. The CDR3 is 16 residues long. With 3 bases removed from V and 4 bases from J, the gap between germline ends came to 13 bases. CDR3 in DNA: TGTGCCAGCAGCTTGAGGGGGGGCGAAGGGGCCAACGTCCTGACTTTC. This translates into CASSLRGGEGANVLTF.

This chain joins TRBV5-1 and TRBJ1-3; a weak D match, TRBD1 (5 bases). In germline, CDR1 is SGHRS, CDR2 YFSETQ. V lost 0 bases and J lost 1, with 11 bases in between. This CDR3 has 16 residues. In nucleotides, the CDR3 is TGCGCCAGCAGCTTGGCCGGGGCCACATCTGGAAACACCATATATTTT. Its protein is CASSLAGATSGNTIYF. Looking up the rest from reference TRBV5-1 and TRBJ1-3 gives the full variable domain: KAGVTQTPRYLIKTRGQQVTLSCSPISGHRSVSWYQQTPGQGLQFLFEYFSETQRNKGNFPGRFSGRQFSNSRSEMNVSTLELGDSALYLCASSLAGATSGNTIYFGEGSWLTVV.

The CDR3 spells CASSDSRNTEAFF. The CDR3 region has the DNA TGTGCCAGCAGTGACTCTAGGAACACTGAAGCTTTCTTT. The V gene is TRBV6-4, the J gene TRBJ1-1, with D unclear. In germline, CDR1 is MRHNA, CDR2 SNTAGT. The CDR3 runs 13 residues. Trimming shortened V by 0 bases and J by 1 base, and 3 bases separated the two germline ends.

The chain employs TRBV6-2 or TRBV6-3 and TRBJ2-7, with 9 positions matching TRBD1. Per germline, CDR1 MNHEY and CDR2 SVGEGT. V lost 4 bases to trimming and J lost 8 bases; unmatched junction nucleotides: 9. The CDR3 is 14 amino acids. The CDR3 loop reads CASSSLGQGVKQYF. The CDR3 DNA sequence: TGTGCCAGCAGTTCCTTGGGACAGGGAGTGAAGCAGTACTTC.

The chain carries TRBV18 and TRBJ2-5; 9 nucleotides line up with TRBD1. Germline lookup yields CDR1 KGHSH and CDR2 LQKENI. J gave up 5 bases and V 2 bases, and 6 bases lay outside the gene matches. This CDR3 is built from 15 residues. The CDR3 region is CASSPRGQGVETQYF. The CDR3 DNA reads TGTGCCAGCTCACCAAGGGGACAGGGAGTGGAGACCCAGTACTTC.

The chain has TRBV27 and TRBJ1-2; 8 bases are shared with TRBD1. The germline V gene encodes CDR1 MNHEY and CDR2 SMNVEV (reference sequence). This CDR3 region has 15 residues. The V segment lost 3 bases and the J segment 7 bases; nucleotides outside the gene matches: 10. This CDR3 is CASSFSGTGPFGYTF. The CDR3 DNA reads TGTGCCAGCAGTTTCTCCGGGACAGGCCCCTTTGGCTACACCTTC.

The chain joins TRBV5-1 to TRBJ2-1; TRBD2 agrees at 9 bases. The V and J ends lost 1 base and 4 bases, in that order; junction bases with no gene match: 3. Germline CDR1 reads SGHRS; CDR2 reads YFSETQ. This CDR3 has 15 amino acids. The CDR3 loop reads CASSLSSGGYNEQFF. The CDR3 DNA sequence: TGCGCCAGCAGCTTGTCCAGCGGGGGGTACAATGAGCAGTTCTTC.

The genes are TRBV4-3 and TRBJ2-1; 8 positions agree with TRBD2. J lost 4 bases, V lost 0 bases, and 5 bases had no gene match. Per the germline V gene, CDR1 is LGHNA and CDR2 is YSLEER. This CDR3 spans 16 amino acids. CDR3 bases: TGCGCCAGCAGCCAAGACATCGGGGGGGCGTACAATGAGCAGTTCTTC. Amino acids: CASSQDIGGAYNEQFF.

Turning to this clone: One end of the junction fails to match germline, which may point to a read error. This chain joins TRBV5-4 and TRBJ1-1; a possible D gene is TRBD1 (5 bases). The CDR3 consists of 14 residues. CDR1 SGHNT and CDR2 YYREEE come from the germline V gene (reference sequence). The CDR3 sequence is CAGSSGTLNTEAFF. CDR3 nucleotide sequence: TGTGCCGGCAGCTCCGGGACGCTGAACACTGAAGCTTTCTTT.

The V call is TRBV4-2, the J call TRBJ2-7; the D is unclear. CDR1 is LGHNA, CDR2 YNFKEQ, per germline. The CDR3 length is 14 residues. V was pared by 0 bases and J by 3 bases, with 9 bases between. The CDR3 nucleotides are TGTGCCAGCAGCCAAGATCGGCAGGACTACGAGCAGTACTTC. Its protein product is CASSQDRQDYEQYF.

V and J are TRBV25-1 and TRBJ1-6; 10 positions match TRBD1. Trimming at V came to 6 bases and at J to 0 bases, leaving 5 bases not matched to a gene. The CDR3 extends over 17 amino acids. From germline, CDR1 is MGHDK and CDR2 SYGVNS. The CDR3 sequence is CASRIGQGGSYNSPLHF. CDR3 nucleotides: TGTGCCAGCAGAATCGGACAGGGGGGCTCCTATAATTCACCCCTCCACTTT.

V is TRBV7-9 and J is TRBJ2-7, with a tentative D call TRBD2 (7 bases). V gave up 7 bases and J gave up 2 bases, with 15 bases separating them. This CDR3 region has 14 residues. Germline CDR1 and CDR2: SEHNR and FQNEAQ (reference sequence). The CDR3 nucleotides read TGTGCCAGCAAACCTGGGGGGGCTACCTACGAGCAGTACTTC. Amino acids: CASKPGGATYEQYF.

J is TRBJ2-7 and V is TRBV4-1, with 7 bases fitting TRBD1. Germline V lookup: CDR1 MGHRA, CDR2 YSYEKL. V lost 0 bases and J lost 1; bases outside the gene matches: 3. The CDR3 is 15 amino acids. Written as DNA, the CDR3 is TGCGCCAGCAGCCAAGAAGGGGGCAGGTCCTACGAGCAGTACTTC. This gives the protein CASSQEGGRSYEQYF.

The chain uses TRBV2 and TRBJ2-1, with no clear D. The length of the CDR3 is 14 residues. Trimming shortened V by 4 bases and J by 6 bases, and 13 bases separated the two germline ends. Germline CDR1 is SNHLY and CDR2 is FYNNEI. The CDR3: CASSGPLISNEQFF. As DNA, the CDR3 is TGTGCCAGCAGTGGCCCATTGATAAGCAATGAGCAGTTCTTC.

V gene TRBV20-1 combines with J gene TRBJ2-7; D unresolved. The CDR3 is made up of 11 amino acids. V was pared by 3 bases and J by 4 bases, with 7 bases between. Germline V gene lookup returns CDR1 DFQATT and CDR2 SNEGSKA (reference sequence). The CDR3 protein is CSARGFYEQYF. The CDR3, as DNA: TGCAGTGCTAGGGGGTTTTACGAGCAGTACTTC.

The chain uses TRBV4-1 and TRBJ1-6, with 7 bases identical to TRBD1. Germline trimming cut 4 bases from V and 10 bases from J; bases unmatched to any gene: 7. CDR1 and CDR2 from the germline V gene are MGHRA and YSYEKL. The CDR3 is 14 residues long. CDR3 loop: CASSPRQGGSPLHF. CDR3 nucleotides: TGCGCCAGCAGCCCCCGACAGGGTGGATCACCCCTCCACTTT.

J is TRBJ1-5 and V is TRBV24-1; 12 bases match TRBD1. Per germline, CDR1 KGHDR and CDR2 SFDVKD. J was trimmed by 3 bases and V by 3 bases; bases with no gene match: 2. The CDR3 runs to 16 residues. CDR3 sequence (DNA): TGTGCCACCAGTGATCCGGGACAGGGGGCCAATCAGCCCCAGCATTTT. Its translation is CATSDPGQGANQPQHF.

V usage is TRBV3-1 (or the pseudogene TRBV3-2) and J usage is TRBJ2-3; possibly TRBD2 for D (6 bases). The V gene lost 4 bases and the J gene lost 4 bases, with 15 bases spanning the gap. The CDR3 has 15 amino acids. Germline values: CDR1 LGHDT, CDR2 YNNKEL (reference sequence). As DNA, the CDR3 is TGTGCCAGCAGCCGGGTCGGAGGGTCTTCAGATACGCAGTATTTT. This codes for CASSRVGGSSDTQYF.

Details on this clone: The same CDR3 also results from other DNA sequences found in this sample. The gene calls are TRBV4-3 and TRBJ2-7, with D possibly matching TRBD2 (6 bases). The CDR3 has 15 residues. V gave up 1 base and J gave up 7 bases, with 17 bases separating them. CDR1 is LGHNA and CDR2 is YSLEER in the germline V gene. CDR3 sequence reads: CASSQALDRGREQYF. The CDR3 DNA reads as TGCGCCAGCAGCCAAGCCCTCGACAGAGGGAGGGAGCAGTACTTC.

The rearrangement uses TRBV7-9 and TRBJ2-7, with unresolved D. The CDR3 is 13 residues long. The V and J ends lost 1 base and 5 bases respectively, with 9 bases between them. Germline V gene lookup returns CDR1 SEHNR and CDR2 FQNEAQ (reference sequence). CDR3 DNA sequence: TGTGCCAGCAGCTTAGGGGCCCGAGACGAGCAGTACTTC. Its translation: CASSLGARDEQYF.

The rearrangement links TRBV5-1 to TRBJ1-6, with D possibly matching TRBD1 (5 bases). The CDR3 has 16 residues. V was shortened by 4 bases and J by 0 bases, with 11 bases between the two germline ends. Germline V CDR1 and CDR2: SGHRS, YFSETQ. In nucleotides, the CDR3 is TGCGCCAGCAGCCTACAGGTTCCCTCCTATAATTCACCCCTCCACTTT. Amino acid sequence: CASSLQVPSYNSPLHF.

The V gene is TRBV6-4, the J gene TRBJ1-1, with a possible D match to TRBD1 (6 bases). The V end lost 0 bases, the J end lost 9 bases, and 11 bases lay between the germline ends. CDR3 length: 13 amino acids. The germline V gene encodes CDR1 MRHNA and CDR2 SNTAGT. The chain's CDR3 is CASSDSTGMKAFF. The DNA of the CDR3 is TGTGCCAGCAGTGACTCGACAGGCATGAAAGCTTTCTTT.

The J gene is TRBJ2-2, the V gene TRBV24-1, with 10 bases matching TRBD1. V was clipped by 10 bases and J by 7 bases; unmatched bases: 5. Germline V gene data show CDR1 as KGHDR and CDR2 as SFDVKD. This CDR3 has 13 amino acids. The CDR3 loop is CATGQGRGGELFF. In DNA, the CDR3 is TGTGCCACGGGACAGGGGAGAGGCGGGGAGCTGTTTTTT.

The table lists this clone with a count of one. This chain connects TRBV15 to TRBJ1-1; perhaps TRBD1 as D (5 bases). The CDR3 runs 13 residues. V dropped 3 bases and J dropped 6 bases, with 11 bases sitting between them. Germline assignment: CDR1 LNHNV and CDR2 YYDKDF (reference sequence). This CDR3 is CATSRQGTSEAFF. CDR3 nucleotides: TGTGCCACCAGCAGGCAGGGTACTTCTGAAGCTTTCTTT. The entire variable domain, with the rest obtained from reference TRBV15 and TRBJ1-1, is as follows: DAMVIQNPRYQVTQFGKPVTLSCSQTLNHNVMYWYQQKSSQAPKLLFHYYDKDFNNEADTPDNFQSRRPNTSFCFLDIRSPGLGDTAMYLCATSRQGTSEAFFGQGTRLTVV.

This clone was observed once. The chain joins TRBV15 to TRBJ2-7; 9 nucleotides line up with TRBD1. Germline-derived CDR1 and CDR2 are LNHNV and YYDKDF (reference sequence). The CDR3 runs to 16 residues. V lost 1 base, J lost 3 bases, and 7 bases stayed unmatched. The chain's CDR3 is CATSRGTGQGLYEQYF. The CDR3 nucleotides are TGTGCCACCAGCAGAGGAACGGGACAGGGTCTCTACGAGCAGTACTTC.

The V gene is TRBV29-1, the J gene TRBJ2-2; tentatively, D is TRBD1 (6 bases). The germline V gene encodes CDR1 SQVTM and CDR2 ANQGSEA. The CDR3 is 13 residues long. Trimming removed 6 bases at V and 0 bases at J, with 8 bases between. DNA for the CDR3: TGCAGCGTACAGGGTTCGAACACCGGGGAGCTGTTTTTT. This sequence encodes CSVQGSNTGELFF.

The genes are TRBV19 and TRBJ1-2, with TRBD1 matching 9 bases. Losses at the gene ends were 4 bases for V and 10 bases for J; bases not matched to a gene: 7. Germline assignment: CDR1 LNHDA and CDR2 SQIVND (reference sequence). This CDR3 spans 13 amino acids. The CDR3 sequence is CASSKQGAITYTF. CDR3 bases: TGTGCCAGTAGTAAACAGGGGGCTATTACCTACACCTTC. Supplemented by reference TRBV19 and TRBJ1-2, the full variable domain reads DGGITQSPKYLFRKEGQNVTLSCEQNLNHDAMYWYRQDPGQGLRLIYYSQIVNDFQKGDIAEGYSVSREKKESFPLTVTSAQKNPTAFYLCASSKQGAITYTFGSGTRLTVV.